This T cell receptor (beta chain) was observed in a study of T-cell memory formation after mild COVID-19. TCRdb re-called the 5' RACE reads with MiXCR, one entry per CDR3 protein. The sample records about 100,000 distinct CDR3 sequences, roughly 19% being singletons. The CDR3 is 13 amino acids. V lost 4 bases and J lost 2, with 7 bases in between. Per germline, CDR1 LGHDT and CDR2 YNNKEL (reference sequence). The clonotype comes from a man younger than 30 who had mild COVID-19 (a few samples of this study predate the infection). Cell type and time point are not known. The chain is built from TRBV3-1 and TRBJ2-3; no clear D. The sample was PBMCs or a T cell subset sorted from them (not recorded which). CDR3 coding DNA: TGTGCCAGCAGCCCAGGATTCACAGATACGCAGTATTTT. Translated, it gives CASSPGFTDTQYF.